The source of this T cell receptor beta chain is a study of spatial heterogeneity in lung cancer. Study-wide results and limits: Ubiquitous expanded tumor TCRs surfaced in blood more at resection than they did at follow-up.

Time point: sample taken at primary tumor resection. The sequenced material consisted of unsorted whole RNA from tumor, nontumor lung or frozen PBMC. The CDR3 contains 15 residues. Trimming at V came to 9 bases and at J to 4 bases, leaving 14 bases not matched to a gene. Germline values: CDR1 LNHDA, CDR2 SQIVND (reference sequence). This clonotype was found many times. What it recognizes is unknown. All TCR cDNA molecules were individually tagged with a unique molecular identifier. TCRdb reprocessed the 5' RACE reads with MiXCR, giving one entry per CDR3 protein. The sample includes 20,000 to 25,000 distinct CDR3 sequences, roughly 4.2% of them seen just once.

This TCR came from a male donor with early-stage non-small cell lung cancer. The V call is TRBV19, the J call TRBJ1-2; 7 nucleotides align to TRBD1. Sequencing used PBMCs, obtained at surgery. The DNA of the CDR3 is TGTGCCAGCTTGGATGGGACAGAGGCTTTCTATGGCTACACCTTC. It yields the protein CASLDGTEAFYGYTF.